This T cell receptor beta chain appears in the sequencing data of a study of CD8+ T cells in alopecia areata. Study-level points and caveats: Scalp lesions, especially in alopecia totalis/universalis, had higher clonality than normal scalp. Both scalp clonality and the expanded CD8+ clones among the top 100 showed a significant decrease with tofacitinib. Sequences from scalp samples also cover resident alphabeta T cells of normal skin.

Extraction and reverse transcription of RNA yielded cDNA as the sequencing template. Using immunoSEQ multiplex PCR, the repertoire was profiled, and TCRdb retains in-frame clones only, with some absent. The sample lists roughly 98,000 clones, roughly 64% seen once, with about a sixth in the top ten. This clone came up a few times. Its antigen is as yet unknown. Indicated treatment: oral pan-JAK inhibitor, 5-10 mg twice daily. Collected material from alopecia areata patients comprised lesional scalp punch biopsies and peripheral blood. V was clipped by 0 bases and J by 2 bases, with 7 bases between them. Germline-derived CDR1 and CDR2 are KGHSH and LQKENI. The CDR3 is made up of 14 amino acids.

The chain recombines TRBV18 with TRBJ2-5; D uncertain. The receptor's source is a human donor with alopecia areata. This specimen consisted of CD8+ T cells sorted from blood, obtained at week 4, from a patient treated with tofacitinib. CDR3 region: CASSPPQTQETQYF. CDR3 in DNA: TGTGCCAGCTCACCACCCCAGACTCAAGAGACCCAGTACTTC.